The T cell receptor (beta chain) described here comes from a study of T-cell reconstitution after alpha-beta-depleted transplantation in children. This clonotype was detected ten times or more. Per the germline V gene, CDR1 is LGHNA and CDR2 is YSLEER. This CDR3 has 17 residues. V lost 2 bases to trimming and J lost 0 bases, with 14 bases between them. A library of TCRbeta sequences, prepared with unique molecular identifiers, was generated. MiXCR was run by TCRdb on the PCR reads, yielding one entry per CDR3 protein. The repertoire holds hundreds of thousands of distinct CDR3 sequences, with about 8.2% as singletons.

The V gene is TRBV4-3, the J gene TRBJ2-1, with TRBD2 as a possible D gene (5 bases). The TCR comes from a male patient aged 2 to 9 who had a stem cell transplant for acute myeloid leukemia, so the T cells may come from the graft donor. Source: PBMCs, mostly from graft donor cells, taken 360 days after TCRalphabeta/CD19-depleted stem cell transplant. The CDR3 spells CASSQLVATSSYNEQFF. The CDR3 DNA is TGCGCCAGCAGCCAACTTGTAGCGACCAGCTCCTACAATGAGCAGTTCTTC.